The 31 T cell receptor beta chains in this list originate from one sample, sequenced in a study of cytomegalovirus exposure and HLA in healthy donors. This PCR relied on a set of 60 Vbeta primers and 13 Jbeta primers. Using immunoSEQ multiplex PCR, the repertoire was profiled, and TCRdb retains in-frame clones only, with some absent. The profile shows 150,000 to 200,000 clones, about 80% of them singletons. Sequenced sample: PBMCs. Source of these receptors: a woman between 25 and 40 years old in good health and CMV-seronegative.

The chain uses TRBV5-1 and TRBJ2-1; 9 nucleotides agree with TRBD1. J lost 1 base, V lost 4 bases, and 3 bases had no gene match. Germline CDR1 SGHRS, CDR2 YFSETQ. The CDR3 length is 15 residues. The CDR3 DNA sequence: TGCGCCAGCAGCGCCGGGACAGGGTCCTACAATGAGCAGTTCTTC. It specifies CASSAGTGSYNEQFF.

This chain joins TRBV6-5 and TRBJ1-6; D perhaps matches TRBD1 (5 bases). Germline V gene data show CDR1 as MNHEY and CDR2 as SVGAGI. V was pared by 2 bases and J by 6 bases, with 8 bases between. This CDR3 spans 14 amino acids. The CDR3 coding sequence is TGTGCCAGCAGTTACGGGGGGGGTAATTCACCCCTCCACTTT. Amino acid sequence: CASSYGGGNSPLHF.

Worth noting for this clone: Its ends do not fully match the called genes, so a read error is possible. This chain uses TRBV5-1 with TRBJ2-6; D is possibly TRBD1 (5 bases). CDR1 and CDR2 (germline): SGHRS, YFSETQ. This CDR3 comprises 15 residues. This CDR3 is CASSSQGDGANGLTF. CDR3 nucleotides: TGCGCCAGCAGCTCTCAGGGCGATGGGGCCAACGGCCTGACTTTC. Variable domain in full (rest from reference TRBV5-1 and TRBJ2-6): KAGVTQTPRYLIKTRGQQVTLSCSPISGHRSVSWYQQTPGQGLQFLFEYFSETQRNKGNFPGRFSGRQFSNSRSEMNVSTLELGDSALYLCASSSQGDGANGLTFGAGSRLTVL.

The rearrangement joins TRBV7-2 to TRBJ1-1, with 8 bases aligning to TRBD1. V was pared by 0 bases and J by 3 bases, with 6 bases of the junction left unmatched. CDR1 SGHTA and CDR2 FQGNSA come from the germline V gene. The CDR3 spans 16 residues. CDR3 residues: CASSLARGRPHTEAFF. Here the CDR3 DNA reads TGTGCCAGCAGCTTAGCCAGGGGGCGCCCCCACACTGAAGCTTTCTTT.

The chain links TRBV2 to TRBJ1-2, with 7 bases identical to TRBD1. V lost 4 bases to trimming and J lost 3 bases; unmatched junction nucleotides: 5. Germline assignment: CDR1 SNHLY and CDR2 FYNNEI. The CDR3 covers 14 residues. The CDR3 DNA reads TGTGCCAGCAGTGCCTCCAGGGGGGACTATGGCTACACCTTC. This encodes CASSASRGDYGYTF.

The chain couples TRBV7-3 to TRBJ2-2, with TRBD2 matching 12 bases. Trimming at V came to 9 bases and at J to 4 bases, leaving 9 bases not matched to a gene. The CDR3 is 16 amino acids. From germline, CDR1 is SGHTA and CDR2 FQGTGA. Here the CDR3 DNA reads TGTGCCAGTAGACTAGCGGGAGACGGTGGCACCGGGGAGCTGTTTTTT. Residues: CASRLAGDGGTGELFF.

The chain links TRBV18 to TRBJ2-3; TRBD2 aligns across 13 bases. The CDR3 spans 17 residues. Germline V lookup: CDR1 KGHSH, CDR2 LQKENI. Unmatched junction bases numbered 7, after V lost 4 bases and J lost 3 bases. The CDR3 is CASSLWTSGSSTDTQYF. The CDR3 DNA reads as TGTGCCAGCTCACTATGGACTAGCGGGAGTTCGACAGATACGCAGTATTTT.

This sequence joins TRBV6-6 and TRBJ2-1, with unresolved D. Trimming took off 4 bases at V and 4 bases at J, with 11 bases between the two ends. CDR3 length equals 14 residues. Germline CDR1 is MNHNY and CDR2 is SVGAGI (reference sequence). CDR3 protein: CASSLENSYNEQFF. The CDR3 nucleotides are TGTGCCAGCAGTTTAGAAAATTCATACAATGAGCAGTTCTTC.

The gene calls are TRBV7-9 and TRBJ2-3, with 10 bases matching TRBD2. The CDR3 sequence is 17 residues long. CDR1 is SEHNR, CDR2 FQNEAQ, per germline (reference sequence). J was trimmed by 4 bases and V by 1 base; bases with no gene match: 8. In DNA form, the CDR3 reads TGTGCCAGCAGCTTAGGGCGGGGACTAGCGATTTCAGATACGCAGTATTTT. This encodes CASSLGRGLAISDTQYF. The entire variable domain, with the rest obtained from reference TRBV7-9 and TRBJ2-3, is as follows: DTGVSQNPRHKITKRGQNVTFRCDPISEHNRLYWYRQTLGQGPEFLTYFQNEAQLEKSRLLSDRFSAERPKGSFSTLEIQRTEQGDSAMYLCASSLGRGLAISDTQYFGPGTRLTVL.

The rearrangement joins TRBV5-1 to TRBJ2-7; D possibly corresponds to TRBD2 (7 bases). Trimming took 4 bases from V and 4 from J, leaving 9 bases between them. CDR1 is SGHRS, CDR2 YFSETQ, per germline. This CDR3 spans 12 amino acids. The CDR3 is CASSEGGYEQYF. CDR3 DNA: TGCGCCAGCAGCGAGGGGGGGTACGAGCAGTACTTC.

The V call is TRBV14, the J call TRBJ2-7; the match to TRBD1 covers 9 bases. The V gene end was trimmed by 3 bases and the J gene end by 4 bases; junction bases not matched to a gene: 7. CDR3 length: 15 residues. Germline values: CDR1 SGHDN, CDR2 FVKESK. The CDR3 reads CASSQGTGTLYEQYF. In DNA form, the CDR3 reads TGTGCCAGCAGCCAGGGGACAGGGACGCTATACGAGCAGTACTTC.

V gene TRBV28 combines with J gene TRBJ1-5; the match to TRBD1 covers 11 bases. The V gene's germline CDR1 is MDHEN and CDR2 SYDVKM. The J segment lost 7 bases and the V segment lost 5 bases, leaving 28 bases of the junction unmatched. The CDR3 is 22 residues long. The CDR3 spells CASSPSHFKNRDRGFGSQPQHF. The CDR3 DNA is TGTGCCAGCAGTCCGTCCCACTTTAAAAACCGGGACAGGGGGTTTGGATCACAGCCCCAGCATTTT.

This clone was found a few times. This chain links TRBV30 with TRBJ2-7; D gene uncertain. Trimming cost V 0 bases and J 4 bases, with 4 bases left between them. There are 11 residues in the CDR3. From germline, CDR1 is GTSNPN and CDR2 SVGIG (reference sequence). CDR3 residues: CAWSVAYEQYF. In DNA form, the CDR3 reads TGTGCCTGGAGTGTAGCATACGAGCAGTACTTC. The variable domain in full, with the rest retrieved from reference TRBV30 and TRBJ2-7, is SQTIHQWPATLVQPVGSPLSLECTVEGTSNPNLYWYRQAAGRGLQLLFYSVGIGQISSEVPQNLSASRPQDRQFILSSKKLLLSDSGFYLCAWSVAYEQYFGPGTRLTVT.

The rearrangement links TRBV7-2 to TRBJ2-3; 9 bases are a match to TRBD2. Germline V gives CDR1 SGHTA, CDR2 FQGNSA. CDR3 length equals 17 residues. V lost 5 bases and J lost 9; bases outside the gene matches: 18. CDR3: CASSLPSLAGDSGTQYF. CDR3 DNA: TGTGCCAGCAGCCTCCCTTCATTAGCGGGGGATTCAGGCACGCAGTATTTT.

The chain couples TRBV10-1 to TRBJ2-3; 8 bases fit TRBD1. This CDR3 contains 13 residues. Germline CDR1 reads WNHNN; CDR2 reads SYGVQD (reference sequence). The ends lost 8 bases at V and 6 bases at J; junction bases unmatched: 7. The CDR3 region is CASARTGWDTQYF. CDR3 coding DNA: TGCGCCAGCGCACGGACAGGGTGGGATACGCAGTATTTT.

This chain links TRBV11-1 with TRBJ1-1; TRBD1 agrees at 8 bases. The CDR3 runs 13 residues. V was clipped by 5 bases and J by 4 bases; unmatched bases: 3. The V gene's germline CDR1 is SGHAT and CDR2 FQDESV (reference sequence). CDR3 coding DNA: TGTGCCAGCAGCCGCGACAGGGGCACTGAAGCTTTCTTT. The encoded protein is CASSRDRGTEAFF.

There are a few counts of this clone. This chain connects TRBV19 to TRBJ2-7; perhaps TRBD1 as D (6 bases). Between the trimmed V and J ends, which lost 4 bases and 3 bases, there was a span of 13 bases. Germline loops: CDR1 LNHDA, CDR2 SQIVND (reference sequence). The CDR3 length is 14 residues. In nucleotides, the CDR3 is TGTGCCAGTAGTAACGACAGGCTGAACTACGAGCAGTACTTC. As protein: CASSNDRLNYEQYF.

This clone was seen only once. Other DNA variants within this sample encode the same CDR3. The V call is TRBV9, the J call TRBJ1-1; D uncertain. CDR1 is SGDLS, CDR2 YYNGEE, per germline. Trimming stripped 2 bases from V and 3 bases from J, with 14 bases between. CDR3 length: 15 amino acids. CDR3 amino acids: CASSVVPGVDTEAFF. CDR3 DNA: TGTGCCAGCAGCGTGGTGCCGGGAGTGGACACTGAAGCTTTCTTT.

Note on this clone: One junction end does not reproduce the germline sequence, and a read error may be involved. The V gene is TRBV7-9, the J gene TRBJ2-7; TRBD1 matches 10 bases. Germline lookup yields CDR1 SEHNR and CDR2 FQNEAQ (reference sequence). This CDR3 spans 14 amino acids. The CDR3 nucleotides read TGTTCCAGCAGCTCGGGACAGGGGTGGTACGAGCAGTACTTC. It is translated as CSSSSGQGWYEQYF. Supplemented by reference TRBV7-9 and TRBJ2-7, the full variable domain reads DTGVSQNPRHKITKRGQNVTFRCDPISEHNRLYWYRQTLGQGPEFLTYFQNEAQLEKSRLLSDRFSAERPKGSFSTLEIQRTEQGDSAMYLCSSSSGQGWYEQYFGPGTRLTVT.

This clone was detected once. The genes are TRBV25-1 and TRBJ2-7; TRBD2 matches at 11 bases. Germline V gene sequence: CDR1 MGHDK, CDR2 SYGVNS. CDR3 length equals 18 residues. Losses at the gene ends were 2 bases for V and 4 bases for J; bases not matched to a gene: 13. CDR3 bases: TGTGCCAGCAGTGAAGGGCTAGCGGGAGGCCCTAAGGGTTACGAGCAGTACTTC. Translation gives CASSEGLAGGPKGYEQYF.

The chain has TRBV5-1 and TRBJ1-6, with 12 bases identical to TRBD1. Losses at the gene ends were 4 bases for V and 10 bases for J; bases not matched to a gene: 6. This CDR3 region has 15 residues. The germline CDR1 and CDR2 sequences are SGHRS and YFSETQ. The DNA for the CDR3 is TGCGCCAGCAGCGTACCCGGGACAGGGGGCTCACCCCTCCACTTT. This sequence encodes CASSVPGTGGSPLHF.

For this clone: At one boundary the junction diverges from the germline segment, which might be a read error. V gene TRBV7-9 combines with J gene TRBJ2-3; 8 bases fit TRBD2. The CDR3 is 15 residues long. Germline-derived CDR1 and CDR2 are SEHNR and FQNEAQ (reference sequence). CDR3 sequence reads: CSSSLASGLTDTQYF. For the CDR3, the DNA is TGTTCCAGCAGCTTAGCTAGCGGGCTCACAGATACGCAGTATTTT. Together with reference TRBV7-9 and TRBJ2-3, the CDR3 gives the full variable domain: DTGVSQNPRHKITKRGQNVTFRCDPISEHNRLYWYRQTLGQGPEFLTYFQNEAQLEKSRLLSDRFSAERPKGSFSTLEIQRTEQGDSAMYLCSSSLASGLTDTQYFGPGTRLTVL.

V gene TRBV28 combines with J gene TRBJ2-7; 7 nucleotides align to TRBD2. V lost 4 bases and J lost 0; bases outside the gene matches: 9. Per the germline V gene, CDR1 is MDHEN and CDR2 is SYDVKM. The CDR3 has 16 residues. The CDR3 here is CASSSRGVSVSYEQYF. Here the CDR3 DNA reads TGTGCCAGCAGTTCCCGGGGGGTTAGCGTCTCCTACGAGCAGTACTTC.

The V call is TRBV15, the J call TRBJ2-3; no clear D gene. The germline gives CDR1 LNHNV, CDR2 YYDKDF (reference sequence). This CDR3 region has 13 residues. With 2 bases removed from V and 6 bases from J, the gap between germline ends came to 9 bases. The CDR3 here is CATSRLVSDTQYF. Written as DNA, the CDR3 is TGTGCCACCAGCAGACTAGTTTCTGATACGCAGTATTTT.

The chain couples TRBV6-5 to TRBJ2-1, with D unclear. The germline V gene has CDR1 MNHEY and CDR2 SVGAGI. The CDR3 runs to 13 residues. The V and J ends lost 5 bases and 0 bases respectively, with 5 bases between them. The CDR3 sequence is CASSGSSYNEQFF. DNA of the CDR3: TGTGCCAGCAGTGGTAGCTCCTACAATGAGCAGTTCTTC.

This clone was seen once. The chain employs TRBV9 and TRBJ2-1; weak D call: TRBD2 (6 bases). The CDR3 is made up of 14 amino acids. The germline gives CDR1 SGDLS, CDR2 YYNGEE. The V end lost 0 bases, the J end lost 6 bases, and 10 bases lay between the germline ends. The CDR3 nucleotides are TGTGCCAGCAGCGTAGGACTAGGGCGCAATGAGCAGTTCTTC. It encodes CASSVGLGRNEQFF.

The chain recombines TRBV7-2 with TRBJ2-1, with 8 bases matching TRBD2. V trimming: 5 bases; J trimming: 7 bases; junction bases outside the gene matches: 7. The CDR3 has 14 residues. Looked up from germline, CDR1 is SGHTA and CDR2 is FQGNSA. DNA for the CDR3: TGTGCCAGCAGCCAAACCGGGACTAGGAATGAGCAGTTCTTC. This translates into CASSQTGTRNEQFF. The entire variable domain, with the rest obtained from reference TRBV7-2 and TRBJ2-1, is as follows: GAGVSQSPSNKVTEKGKDVELRCDPISGHTALYWYRQSLGQGLEFLIYFQGNSAPDKSGLPSDRFSAERTGGSVSTLTIQRTQQEDSAVYLCASSQTGTRNEQFFGPGTRLTVL.

The rearrangement uses TRBV29-1 and TRBJ1-3; the match to TRBD1 covers 7 bases. CDR3 length: 14 amino acids. Germline CDR1 and CDR2: SQVTM and ANQGSEA. DNA for the CDR3: TGCATCGCCCTCCTCGACAGGGACGGAAACACCATATATTTT. Its protein product is CIALLDRDGNTIYF.

The chain uses TRBV27 and TRBJ1-2; TRBD1 is a possible D gene (5 bases). In germline, CDR1 is MNHEY, CDR2 SMNVEV (reference sequence). Trimming took 1 base from V and 3 from J, leaving 21 bases between them. The CDR3 is 18 amino acids. CDR3 region: CASSLWAGDGGEDYGYTF. The CDR3 DNA reads TGTGCCAGCAGTTTATGGGCTGGTGACGGGGGGGAGGACTATGGCTACACCTTC.

The chain is built from TRBV7-2 and TRBJ1-1; 10 bases line up with TRBD1. V lost 5 bases, J lost 11 bases, and 17 bases stayed unmatched. The germline V gene has CDR1 SGHTA and CDR2 FQGNSA. The CDR3 covers 16 residues. In nucleotides, the CDR3 is TGTGCCAGCAGCCCTCTTCCGACAGGGGGCGAGGTCGGGGCTTTCTTT. Encoded protein: CASSPLPTGGEVGAFF. The full variable domain, in which reference TRBV7-2 and TRBJ1-1 provide the parts outside the CDR3, is GAGVSQSPSNKVTEKGKDVELRCDPISGHTALYWYRQSLGQGLEFLIYFQGNSAPDKSGLPSDRFSAERTGGSVSTLTIQRTQQEDSAVYLCASSPLPTGGEVGAFFGQGTRLTVV.

The genes are TRBV7-2 and TRBJ2-7, with D possibly TRBD2 on 6 matching bases. Trimming took 3 bases from V and 6 from J, leaving 18 bases between them. This CDR3 comprises 15 residues. Germline values: CDR1 SGHTA, CDR2 FQGNSA. The CDR3 here is CASSFPTRDWGEQYF. The CDR3 DNA reads TGTGCCAGCAGCTTTCCTACCAGGGACTGGGGCGAGCAGTACTTC.